A single T cell receptor (beta chain) is shown here with its context. Its specific antigen is unknown. The sample holds no much larger clone one base away, and base qualities are not on file. The intended sense of this specimen's time point label: about 28 days (+/-7) after the second vaccine dose. AZD1222 recipients given second doses at about 4 weeks or at about 12 weeks were pooled, since spike-specific TCR depth and breadth were not found to differ between the two schedules. Vaccinee samples came from UK trials COV001 and COV002, including a single-blind randomized controlled phase 2/3 trial of AZD1222 (ChAdOx1 nCoV-19) in healthy adults. Trial participant PBMC samples were collected at day 0 and day 28 after the second dose for TCRbeta chain sequencing. The CDR3 regions of human TCRbeta chains were analyzed by immunosequencing. Per the original workflow: TCRs in the repertoires were matched against a reference library of SARS-CoV-2-specific TCRs that had been generated with the MIRA antigen-specificity platform. Breadth was defined as the fraction of unique TCRs that were SARS-CoV-2-associated. Depth was defined as the fraction of total T cells that were SARS-CoV-2-associated. Using the MIRA data, each spike-specific TCR was assigned both to the spike region to which the TCR was reactive and to a CD4 or CD8 class. Log10-transformed breadth and depth values were compared by one-way ANOVA with Sidak's multiple comparisons tests. This immuneACCESS table, as held by TCRdb, lists in-frame sequences with V and J called but not all clones. Of the missing ones, under half trace to an unresolved V gene in checked studies; the others have no known cause. The D gene and trimming were derived from the DNA, and the V and J assignments and clone size from that table. The sample includes 250,000 to 300,000 clones, with around 92% observed a single time. The ten largest clones represent 0.55% of the sample.

This sample was taken from a study of T cell responses to AZD1222 COVID-19 vaccine (dated by TCRdb to the early 2020s). Broadly, across the study: A total of approximately 240 trial participants underwent TCR sequencing, of whom around 200 received two doses of AZD1222 and about 26 received two doses of the MenACWY control vaccine. Enrollment into the trials was organized by age into subgroups of 18-55, 56-69 and 70-plus years, and those subgroups contained about 150, 27 and 61 TCR-sequenced participants, respectively. On the study overall, not on this receptor specifically: Participants were mostly white British, with more females than males. The authors suggested clonal diversity may have been underestimated. A significant rise in spike-specific TCR breadth and depth was observed after two AZD1222 doses relative to day 0 and relative to MenACWY recipients. Because no day 14 peak-response samples were available, repertoires were characterized only after the peak T cell response. The whole spike protein was spanned by vaccine-associated CD4 TCRs, and dominant responses were seen in regions 160-218 and 743-854. Reportedly, close to half of the unique spike-specific TCRs recognized epitopes lying outside the regions that are mutated in the B.1.351 and B.1.1.7 variants. In the small 56-69-year group, the increase in depth fell short of significance, most likely because of low power. Conclusions about previously exposed vaccinees were limited because only a handful of AZD1222 recipients were SARS-CoV-2 seropositive at baseline.

CDR1 and CDR2 were assigned from the germline V gene as SGHRS and YFSETQ. V and J lose 4 bases and 1 base, and a span of 14 bases separates them. The CDR3 goes from the cysteine to the phenylalanine over 15 residues. Solely the CDR3 DNA is kept, with 45 bases framed from the first base. Sequences were derived from peripheral blood, sampled 28 days after the second AZD1222 dose. The origin of this receptor is an adult who received the AZD1222 COVID-19 vaccine. The chain joins TRBV5-1 to TRBJ1-1; TRBD1 could be the D gene, as 5 bases match. CDR3 protein: CASSLVGEGNTEAFF. The DNA sequence is TGCGCCAGCAGCCTAGTGGGGGAGGGGAACACTGAAGCTTTCTTT.